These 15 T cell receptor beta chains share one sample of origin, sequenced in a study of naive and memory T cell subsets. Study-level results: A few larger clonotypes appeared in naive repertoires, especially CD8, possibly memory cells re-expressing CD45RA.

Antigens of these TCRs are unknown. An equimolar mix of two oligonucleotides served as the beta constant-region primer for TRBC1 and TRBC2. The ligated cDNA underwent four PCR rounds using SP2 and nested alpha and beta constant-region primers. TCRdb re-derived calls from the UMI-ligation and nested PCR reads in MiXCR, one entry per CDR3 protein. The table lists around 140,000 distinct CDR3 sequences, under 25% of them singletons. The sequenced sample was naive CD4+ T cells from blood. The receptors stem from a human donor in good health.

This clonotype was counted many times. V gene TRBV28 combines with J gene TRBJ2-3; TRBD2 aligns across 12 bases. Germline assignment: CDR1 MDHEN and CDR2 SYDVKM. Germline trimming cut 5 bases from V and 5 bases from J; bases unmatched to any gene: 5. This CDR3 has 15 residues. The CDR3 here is CASSLAGGPIDTQYF. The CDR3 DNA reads TGTGCCAGCAGTCTAGCGGGAGGGCCCATAGATACGCAGTATTTT. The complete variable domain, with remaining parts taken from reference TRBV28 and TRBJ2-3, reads DVKVTQSSRYLVKRTGEKVFLECVQDMDHENMFWYRQDPGLGLRLIYFSYDVKMKEKGDIPEGYSVSREKKERFSLILESASTNQTSMYLCASSLAGGPIDTQYFGPGTRLTVL.

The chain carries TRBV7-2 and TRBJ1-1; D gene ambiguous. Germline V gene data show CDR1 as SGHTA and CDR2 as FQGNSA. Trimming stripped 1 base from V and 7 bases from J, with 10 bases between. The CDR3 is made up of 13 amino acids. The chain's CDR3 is CASSLGSRGEAFF. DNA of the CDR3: TGTGCCAGCAGCTTAGGTTCGCGGGGTGAAGCTTTCTTT.

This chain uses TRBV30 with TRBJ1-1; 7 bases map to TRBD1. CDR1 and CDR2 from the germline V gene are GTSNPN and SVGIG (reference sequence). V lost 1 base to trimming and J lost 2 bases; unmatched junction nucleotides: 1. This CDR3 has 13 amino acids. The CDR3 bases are TGTGCCTGGAGTGGGACAGGTAACACTGAAGCTTTCTTT. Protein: CAWSGTGNTEAFF.

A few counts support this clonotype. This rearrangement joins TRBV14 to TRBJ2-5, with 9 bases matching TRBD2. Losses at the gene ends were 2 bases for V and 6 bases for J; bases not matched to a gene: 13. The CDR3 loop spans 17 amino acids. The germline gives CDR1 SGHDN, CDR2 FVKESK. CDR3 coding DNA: TGTGCCAGCAGCCAAACCCTGGGTAGCGGGAGTCGAAAGACCCAGTACTTC. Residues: CASSQTLGSGSRKTQYF.

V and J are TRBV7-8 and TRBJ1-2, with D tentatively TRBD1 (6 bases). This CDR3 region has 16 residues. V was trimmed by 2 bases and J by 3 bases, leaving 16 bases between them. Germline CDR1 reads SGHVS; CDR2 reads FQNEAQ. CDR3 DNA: TGTGCCAGCAGCTTATCGGGTCGACAGGACCACTATGGCTACACCTTC. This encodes CASSLSGRQDHYGYTF.

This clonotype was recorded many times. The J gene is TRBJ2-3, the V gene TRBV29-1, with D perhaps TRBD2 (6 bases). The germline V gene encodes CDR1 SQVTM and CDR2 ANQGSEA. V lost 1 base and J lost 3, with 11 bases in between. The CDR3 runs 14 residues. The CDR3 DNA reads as TGCAGCGTTGAAGGCGTCGGGAGAACAGATACGCAGTATTTT. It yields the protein CSVEGVGRTDTQYF.

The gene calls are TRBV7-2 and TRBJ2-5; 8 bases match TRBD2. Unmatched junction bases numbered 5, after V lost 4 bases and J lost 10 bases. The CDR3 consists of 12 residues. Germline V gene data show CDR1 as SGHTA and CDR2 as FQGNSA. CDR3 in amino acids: CASSSFGGGQYF. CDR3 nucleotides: TGTGCCAGCAGCTCCTTCGGGGGGGGCCAGTACTTC.

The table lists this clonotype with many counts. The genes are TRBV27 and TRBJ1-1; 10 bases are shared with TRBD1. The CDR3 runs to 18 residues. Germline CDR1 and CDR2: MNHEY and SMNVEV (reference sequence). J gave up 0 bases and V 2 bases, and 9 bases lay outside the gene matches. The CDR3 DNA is TGTGCCAGCAGTTTAACGACAGGGGGCGGACCAATGAACACTGAAGCTTTCTTT. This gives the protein CASSLTTGGGPMNTEAFF.

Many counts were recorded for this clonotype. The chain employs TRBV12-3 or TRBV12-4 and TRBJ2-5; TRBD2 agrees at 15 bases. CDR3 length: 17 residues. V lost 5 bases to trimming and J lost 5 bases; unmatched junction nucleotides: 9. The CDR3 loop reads CASSPGLAGGPGETQYF. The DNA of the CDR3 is TGTGCCAGCAGTCCAGGACTAGCGGGAGGGCCGGGGGAGACCCAGTACTTC.

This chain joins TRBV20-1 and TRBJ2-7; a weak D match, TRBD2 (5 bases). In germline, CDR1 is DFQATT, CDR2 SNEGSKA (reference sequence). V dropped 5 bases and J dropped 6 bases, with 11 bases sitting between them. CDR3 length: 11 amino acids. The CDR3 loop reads CSASAGREQYF. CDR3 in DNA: TGCAGTGCTTCGGCGGGCCGCGAGCAGTACTTC.

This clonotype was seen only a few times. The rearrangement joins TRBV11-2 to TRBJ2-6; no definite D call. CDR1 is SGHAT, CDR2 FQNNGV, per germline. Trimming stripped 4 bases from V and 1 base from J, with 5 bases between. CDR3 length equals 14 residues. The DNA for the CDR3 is TGTGCCAGCAGCTCCGTTTCTGGGGCCAACGTCCTGACTTTC. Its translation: CASSSVSGANVLTF.

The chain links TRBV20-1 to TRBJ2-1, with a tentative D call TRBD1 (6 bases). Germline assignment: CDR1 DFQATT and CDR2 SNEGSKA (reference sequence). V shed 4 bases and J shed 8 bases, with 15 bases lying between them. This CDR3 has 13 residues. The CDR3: CSATDRIGYEQFF. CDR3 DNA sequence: TGCAGTGCTACAGACAGGATCGGGTATGAGCAGTTCTTC.

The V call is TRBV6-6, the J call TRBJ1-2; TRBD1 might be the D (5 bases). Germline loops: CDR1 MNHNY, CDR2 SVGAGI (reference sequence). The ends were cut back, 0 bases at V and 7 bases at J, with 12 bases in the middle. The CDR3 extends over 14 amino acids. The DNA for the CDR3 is TGTGCCAGCAGTTACTCGGCCCCGGGACCTGGCTACACCTTC. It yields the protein CASSYSAPGPGYTF.

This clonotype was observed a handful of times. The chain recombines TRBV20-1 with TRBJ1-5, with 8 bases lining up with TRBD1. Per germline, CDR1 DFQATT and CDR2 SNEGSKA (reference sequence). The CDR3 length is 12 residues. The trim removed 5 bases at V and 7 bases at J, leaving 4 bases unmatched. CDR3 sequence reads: CSAAQGGQPQHF. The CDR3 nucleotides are TGCAGTGCTGCACAGGGGGGCCAGCCCCAGCATTTT.

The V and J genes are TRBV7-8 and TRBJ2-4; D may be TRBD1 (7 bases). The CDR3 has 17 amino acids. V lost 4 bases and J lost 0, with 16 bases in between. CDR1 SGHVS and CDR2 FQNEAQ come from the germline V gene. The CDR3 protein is CASSSYRGGLAKNIQYF. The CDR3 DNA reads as TGTGCCAGCAGCTCGTACAGGGGAGGACTAGCCAAAAACATTCAGTACTTC.